Below, 14 T cell receptor beta chains from the same sample are listed, as sequenced in a study of blood T cell repertoires in COVID-19. Some clones are missing from TCRdb's copy, which holds only in-frame ones; the method was immunoSEQ multiplex PCR. Of roughly 60,000 clones detected, roughly 80% appear once; the ten largest clones hold roughly 23%. The sample was peripheral blood. These receptors were collected from a human donor in a cohort sampled during active COVID-19.

The chain has TRBV30 and TRBJ2-7; D not resolved. CDR3 size: 11 residues. The ends were cut back, 2 bases at V and 2 bases at J, with 4 bases in the middle. Germline CDR1 and CDR2: GTSNPN and SVGIG (reference sequence). CDR3: CAWSQTYEQYF. In nucleotides, the CDR3 is TGTGCCTGGAGTCAAACCTACGAGCAGTACTTC.

The gene calls are TRBV7-2 and TRBJ1-2; D is ambiguous. V lost 3 bases, J lost 8 bases, and 10 bases lay in between. The CDR3 consists of 12 residues. Per the germline V gene, CDR1 is SGHTA and CDR2 is FQGNSA. The DNA for the CDR3 is TGTGCCAGCAGCTTGTCCCGTTCGGGCTACACCTTC. Amino acids: CASSLSRSGYTF.

This clone was seen a handful of times. The V and J genes are TRBV5-6 and TRBJ1-2, with D perhaps matching TRBD1 (5 bases). V was cut by 3 bases and J by 8 bases, with 17 bases left in between. Germline CDR1 and CDR2: SGHDT and YYEEEE. The CDR3 extends over 14 amino acids. The CDR3 region has the DNA TGTGCCAGCAGCTGGGCCCGGCCAGGGAGGGGCTACACCTTC. The encoded protein is CASSWARPGRGYTF.

There are a few counts of this clone. The chain has TRBV4-1 and TRBJ2-1; 7 positions match TRBD1. The ends lost 1 base at V and 6 bases at J; junction bases unmatched: 12. Germline V CDR1 and CDR2: MGHRA, YSYEKL. The CDR3 runs 17 residues. The CDR3 DNA follows: TGCGCCAGCAGCCAAGGCCTACAGGGGCGTAGGTCCAATGAGCAGTTCTTC. Its protein product is CASSQGLQGRRSNEQFF.

The chain joins TRBV7-2 to TRBJ1-5; no definite D call. Trimming shortened V by 2 bases and J by 5 bases, and 10 bases separated the two germline ends. The germline V gene encodes CDR1 SGHTA and CDR2 FQGNSA. This CDR3 region has 14 residues. For the CDR3, the DNA is TGTGCCAGCAGCTTATTCTCGCCAGATCAGCCCCAGCATTTT. It translates to CASSLFSPDQPQHF. The full variable domain, with the rest looked up from reference TRBV7-2 and TRBJ1-5, is GAGVSQSPSNKVTEKGKDVELRCDPISGHTALYWYRQSLGQGLEFLIYFQGNSAPDKSGLPSDRFSAERTGGSVSTLTIQRTQQEDSAVYLCASSLFSPDQPQHFGDGTRLSIL.

The rearrangement links TRBV9 to TRBJ2-5; D not resolved. With 0 bases removed from V and 0 bases from J, the gap between germline ends came to 9 bases. The germline gives CDR1 SGDLS, CDR2 YYNGEE. The CDR3 is made up of 15 amino acids. This CDR3 reads CASSVASAYQETQYF. DNA of the CDR3: TGTGCCAGCAGCGTAGCCTCCGCGTACCAAGAGACCCAGTACTTC.

CDR3 bases: TGTGCCTGGAGTGTAATGGCTAGCGCCAATGAGCAGTTCTTC. Protein product: CAWSVMASANEQFF. The chain has TRBV30 and TRBJ2-1, with a weak D call TRBD2 (6 bases). Deletions cut 0 bases from V and 6 bases from J, with 12 bases between. CDR3 length equals 14 residues. From germline, CDR1 is GTSNPN and CDR2 SVGIG (reference sequence).

This clone was counted once. The J gene is TRBJ1-4, the V gene TRBV6-5, with TRBD1 as a possible D gene (6 bases). The CDR3 length is 13 residues. With 6 bases removed from V and 10 bases from J, the gap between germline ends came to 15 bases. Germline lookup yields CDR1 MNHEY and CDR2 SVGAGI. CDR3 sequence (DNA): TGTGCCAGCAGCCCGACAGGAATCGGAAAACTGTTTTTT. It is translated as CASSPTGIGKLFF.

The chain combines TRBV18 with TRBJ1-2; no clear D. V dropped 0 bases and J dropped 2 bases, with 10 bases sitting between them. Germline V gives CDR1 KGHSH, CDR2 LQKENI. CDR3 length equals 15 residues. In DNA, the CDR3 is TGTGCCAGCTCACCACCGGGCTACCAGAACTATGGCTACACCTTC. Translating gives CASSPPGYQNYGYTF.

The genes are TRBV7-2 and TRBJ1-2; D is undetermined. V lost 1 base, J lost 4 bases, and 13 bases lay in between. The CDR3 runs to 15 residues. Germline CDR1 SGHTA, CDR2 FQGNSA. CDR3: CASSLDGRSLYGYTF. CDR3 nucleotides: TGTGCCAGCAGCTTAGATGGCAGGTCCCTCTATGGCTACACCTTC.

The J gene is TRBJ2-5, the V gene TRBV18, with 8 bases matching TRBD2. Germline lookup yields CDR1 KGHSH and CDR2 LQKENI. The length of the CDR3 is 15 residues. Germline trimming cut 3 bases from V and 5 bases from J; bases unmatched to any gene: 8. In DNA form, the CDR3 reads TGTGCCAGCTCACCCCTCGGGGGGGGCATGGAGACCCAGTACTTC. Its translation: CASSPLGGGMETQYF.

The gene calls are TRBV27 and TRBJ2-1, with TRBD1 as a possible D gene (6 bases). Germline-derived CDR1 and CDR2 are MNHEY and SMNVEV (reference sequence). CDR3 size: 15 residues. V dropped 6 bases and J dropped 10 bases, with 22 bases sitting between them. CDR3 amino acids: CASRVQGGSVREQFF. In nucleotides, the CDR3 is TGTGCCAGCAGAGTACAGGGCGGTAGCGTAAGAGAGCAGTTCTTC.

V usage is TRBV5-1 and J usage is TRBJ1-2; no reliable D call. Germline-derived CDR1 and CDR2 are SGHRS and YFSETQ. CDR3 length: 11 amino acids. V gave up 3 bases and J gave up 10 bases, with 10 bases separating them. The CDR3 DNA follows: TGCGCCAGCAGCTATGGAGATGTCTACACCTTC. As protein: CASSYGDVYTF.

The genes are TRBV7-8 and TRBJ1-2; the match to TRBD1 covers 10 bases. J gave up 4 bases and V 1 base, and 3 bases lay outside the gene matches. Germline V gives CDR1 SGHVS, CDR2 FQNEAQ. This CDR3 is 15 amino acids long. The CDR3 here is CASSLVDRGIYGYTF. CDR3 in DNA: TGTGCCAGCAGCTTAGTGGACAGGGGGATCTATGGCTACACCTTC.